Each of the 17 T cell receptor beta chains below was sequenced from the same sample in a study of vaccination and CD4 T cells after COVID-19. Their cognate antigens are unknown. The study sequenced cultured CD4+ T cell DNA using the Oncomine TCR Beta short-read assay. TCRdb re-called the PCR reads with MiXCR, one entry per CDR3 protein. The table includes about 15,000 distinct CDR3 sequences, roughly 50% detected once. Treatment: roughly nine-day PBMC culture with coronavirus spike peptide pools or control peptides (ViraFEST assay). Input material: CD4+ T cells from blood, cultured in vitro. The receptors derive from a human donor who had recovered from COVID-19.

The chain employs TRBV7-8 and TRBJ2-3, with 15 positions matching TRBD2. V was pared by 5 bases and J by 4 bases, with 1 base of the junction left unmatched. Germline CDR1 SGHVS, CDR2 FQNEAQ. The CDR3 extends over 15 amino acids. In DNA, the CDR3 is TGTGCCAGCAGCGGACTAGCGGGAGGGGCAGATACGCAGTATTTT. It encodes CASSGLAGGADTQYF.

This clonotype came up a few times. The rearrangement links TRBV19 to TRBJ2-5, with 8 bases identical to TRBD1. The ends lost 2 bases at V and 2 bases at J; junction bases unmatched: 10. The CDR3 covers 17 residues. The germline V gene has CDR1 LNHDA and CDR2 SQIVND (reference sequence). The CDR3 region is CASSIRDRSTLQETQYF. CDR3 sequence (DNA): TGTGCCAGTAGTATAAGGGACAGGTCAACTCTTCAAGAGACCCAGTACTTC.

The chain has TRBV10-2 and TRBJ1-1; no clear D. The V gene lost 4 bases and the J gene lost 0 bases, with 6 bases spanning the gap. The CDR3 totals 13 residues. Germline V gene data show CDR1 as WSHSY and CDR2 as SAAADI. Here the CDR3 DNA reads TGCGCCAGCAGTGTGGGTTTGAACACTGAAGCTTTCTTT. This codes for CASSVGLNTEAFF.

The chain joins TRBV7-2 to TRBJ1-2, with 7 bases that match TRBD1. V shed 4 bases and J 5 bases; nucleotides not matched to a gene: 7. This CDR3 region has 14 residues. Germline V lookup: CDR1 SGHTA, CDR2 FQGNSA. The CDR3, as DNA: TGTGCCAGCAGCTGGGACAGTTCTCTATATGGCTACACCTTC. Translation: CASSWDSSLYGYTF. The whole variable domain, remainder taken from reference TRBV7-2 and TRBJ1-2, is GAGVSQSPSNKVTEKGKDVELRCDPISGHTALYWYRQSLGQGLEFLIYFQGNSAPDKSGLPSDRFSAERTGGSVSTLTIQRTQQEDSAVYLCASSWDSSLYGYTFGSGTRLTVV.

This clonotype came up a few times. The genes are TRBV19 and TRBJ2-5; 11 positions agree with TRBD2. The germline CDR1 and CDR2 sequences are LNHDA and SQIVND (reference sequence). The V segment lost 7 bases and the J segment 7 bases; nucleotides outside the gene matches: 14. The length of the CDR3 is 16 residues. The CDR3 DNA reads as TGTGCCAGTAATAATTTAGCGGGAGGGCCCGAAGGGACCCAGTACTTC. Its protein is CASNNLAGGPEGTQYF.

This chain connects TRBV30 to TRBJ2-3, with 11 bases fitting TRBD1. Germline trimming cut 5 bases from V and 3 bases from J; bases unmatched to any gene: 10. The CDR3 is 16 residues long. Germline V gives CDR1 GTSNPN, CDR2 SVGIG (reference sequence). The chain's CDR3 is CAWGRGTGGGTDTQYF. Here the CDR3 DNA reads TGTGCCTGGGGTAGGGGGACAGGGGGTGGGACAGATACGCAGTATTTT.

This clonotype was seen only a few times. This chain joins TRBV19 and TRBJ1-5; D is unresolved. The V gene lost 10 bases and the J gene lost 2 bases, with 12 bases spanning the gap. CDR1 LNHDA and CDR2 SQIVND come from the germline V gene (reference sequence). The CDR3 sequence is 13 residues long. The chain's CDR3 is CATRPRGNQPQHF. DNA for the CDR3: TGTGCCACACGACCTCGAGGCAATCAGCCCCAGCATTTT. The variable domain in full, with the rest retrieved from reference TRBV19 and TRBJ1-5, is DGGITQSPKYLFRKEGQNVTLSCEQNLNHDAMYWYRQDPGQGLRLIYYSQIVNDFQKGDIAEGYSVSREKKESFPLTVTSAQKNPTAFYLCATRPRGNQPQHFGDGTRLSIL.

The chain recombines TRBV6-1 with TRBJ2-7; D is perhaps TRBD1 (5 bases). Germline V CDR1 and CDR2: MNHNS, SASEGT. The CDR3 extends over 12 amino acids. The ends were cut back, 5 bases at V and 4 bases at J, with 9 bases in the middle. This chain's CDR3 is CASSHDSYEQYF. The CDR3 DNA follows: TGTGCCAGCAGTCACGACAGTTACGAGCAGTACTTC.

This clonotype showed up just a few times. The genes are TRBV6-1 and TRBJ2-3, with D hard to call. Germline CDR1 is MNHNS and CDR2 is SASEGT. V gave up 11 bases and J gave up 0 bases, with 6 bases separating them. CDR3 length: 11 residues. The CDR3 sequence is CAVVSTDTQYF. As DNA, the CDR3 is TGTGCCGTGGTTAGCACAGATACGCAGTATTTT.

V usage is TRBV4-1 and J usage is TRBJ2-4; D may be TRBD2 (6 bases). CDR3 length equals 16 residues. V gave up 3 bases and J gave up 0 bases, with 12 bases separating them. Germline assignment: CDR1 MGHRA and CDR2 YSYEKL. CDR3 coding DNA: TGCGCCAGCAGCCACTTCGGGGGTGGAGCCAAAAACATTCAGTACTTC. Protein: CASSHFGGGAKNIQYF.

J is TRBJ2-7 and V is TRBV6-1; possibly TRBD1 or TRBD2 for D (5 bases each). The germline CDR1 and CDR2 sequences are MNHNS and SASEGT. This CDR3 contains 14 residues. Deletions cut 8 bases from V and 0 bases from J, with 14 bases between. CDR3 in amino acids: CASEGFFSSYEQYF. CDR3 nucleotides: TGTGCCAGCGAGGGGTTTTTTAGCTCCTACGAGCAGTACTTC.

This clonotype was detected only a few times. In DNA form, the CDR3 reads TGTGCCAGCAGTGTAATGGGCCCCGACGGCGGTGGCTACACCTTC. Translation: CASSVMGPDGGGYTF. This chain joins TRBV6-1 and TRBJ1-2, with unresolved D. Deletions cut 4 bases from V and 7 bases from J, with 19 bases between. Germline CDR1 is MNHNS and CDR2 is SASEGT. This CDR3 is built from 15 residues.

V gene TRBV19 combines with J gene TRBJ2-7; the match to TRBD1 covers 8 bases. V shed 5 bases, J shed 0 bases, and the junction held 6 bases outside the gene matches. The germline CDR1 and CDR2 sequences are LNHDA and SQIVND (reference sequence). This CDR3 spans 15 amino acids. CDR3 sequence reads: CASSPWDRSSYEQYF. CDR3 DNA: TGTGCCAGTAGTCCTTGGGACAGGAGCTCCTACGAGCAGTACTTC.

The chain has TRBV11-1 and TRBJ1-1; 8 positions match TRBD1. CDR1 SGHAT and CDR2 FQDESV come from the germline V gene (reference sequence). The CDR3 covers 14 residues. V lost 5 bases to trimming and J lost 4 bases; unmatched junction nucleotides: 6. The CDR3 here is CASSAGGQATEAFF. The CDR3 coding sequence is TGTGCCAGCAGCGCGGGGGGACAGGCCACTGAAGCTTTCTTT.

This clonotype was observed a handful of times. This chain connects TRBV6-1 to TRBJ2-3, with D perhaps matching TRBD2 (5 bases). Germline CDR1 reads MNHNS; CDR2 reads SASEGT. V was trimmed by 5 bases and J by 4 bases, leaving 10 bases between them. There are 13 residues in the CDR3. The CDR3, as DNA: TGTGCCAGCAGTCCCTCCGGGGCAGATACGCAGTATTTT. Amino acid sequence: CASSPSGADTQYF.

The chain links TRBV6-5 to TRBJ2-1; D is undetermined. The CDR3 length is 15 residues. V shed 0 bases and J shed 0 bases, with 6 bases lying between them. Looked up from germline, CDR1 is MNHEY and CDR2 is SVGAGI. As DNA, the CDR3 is TGTGCCAGCAGTTACTCCGGAAGCTCCTACAATGAGCAGTTCTTC. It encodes CASSYSGSSYNEQFF.

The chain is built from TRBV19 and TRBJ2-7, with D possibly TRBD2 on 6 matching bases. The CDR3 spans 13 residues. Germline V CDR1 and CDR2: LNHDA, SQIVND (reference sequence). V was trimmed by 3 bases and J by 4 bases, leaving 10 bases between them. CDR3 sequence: CASSMEGRYEQYF. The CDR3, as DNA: TGTGCCAGTAGTATGGAGGGGCGGTACGAGCAGTACTTC.